The 10 T cell receptor beta chains presented below share a single source sample, sequenced in a study of type 1 and type 2 diabetes patients. The PCR template was genomic DNA. A primer set of 30 forward and 13 reverse primers amplified the CDR3. TCRdb recomputed calls from the multiplex PCR reads with MiXCR, one row per CDR3 protein. This sample has about 250,000 distinct CDR3 sequences, with around 47% found just once. Material for sequencing was peripheral blood mononuclear cells (PBMCs). The receptors here all came from a man younger than 35 with type 2 diabetes.

This clonotype is a singleton in its sample. V and J are TRBV14 and TRBJ1-2; D gene ambiguous. This CDR3 has 15 residues. The V and J ends lost 6 bases and 4 bases respectively, with 18 bases between them. The V gene's germline CDR1 is SGHDN and CDR2 FVKESK. The CDR3 DNA follows: TGTGCCAGCAGAGATACCCCAGGAGCTCCCTATGGCTACACCTTC. It encodes CASRDTPGAPYGYTF. Full variable domain (remainder filled in from reference TRBV14 and TRBJ1-2): EAGVTQFPSHSVIEKGQTVTLRCDPISGHDNLYWYRRVMGKEIKFLLHFVKESKQDESGMPNNRFLAERTGGTYSTLKVQPAELEDSGVYFCASRDTPGAPYGYTFGSGTRLTVV.

The J gene is TRBJ2-3, the V gene TRBV2; D is tentatively TRBD1 or TRBD2 (5 bases each). The germline gives CDR1 SNHLY, CDR2 FYNNEI. The CDR3 is 15 residues long. V was shortened by 5 bases and J by 2 bases, with 14 bases between the two germline ends. CDR3 nucleotides: TGTGCCAGCAGTTTAAGTCCGGGGACCACAGATACGCAGTATTTT. Protein product: CASSLSPGTTDTQYF.

The J gene is TRBJ1-5, the V gene TRBV28, with 7 bases identical to TRBD1. Per germline, CDR1 MDHEN and CDR2 SYDVKM. This CDR3 has 17 residues. J lost 2 bases, V lost 3 bases, and 10 bases had no gene match. The CDR3 DNA follows: TGTGCCAGCAGTTTTGGGGCCGACAGGGTAGGCAATCAGCCCCAGCATTTT. It specifies CASSFGADRVGNQPQHF.

The chain joins TRBV14 to TRBJ1-2; 7 nucleotides align to TRBD1. Germline V gene data show CDR1 as SGHDN and CDR2 as FVKESK. After removal of 5 bases from V and 0 bases from J, the junction contained 21 bases not matched to a gene. CDR3 size: 20 residues. CDR3 loop: CASSLARGRQGDGANYGYTF. CDR3 nucleotide sequence: TGTGCCAGCAGCTTGGCGAGGGGTAGACAGGGCGATGGAGCTAACTATGGCTACACCTTC.

This clonotype was recorded a few times. In nucleotides, the CDR3 is TGCGCCAGCAGCTTGGCGGACAGGGACAATGAGCAGTTCTTC. Protein: CASSLADRDNEQFF. V and J are TRBV5-1 and TRBJ2-1, with 8 positions matching TRBD1. Germline trimming cut 0 bases from V and 5 bases from J; bases unmatched to any gene: 1. Germline V gene data show CDR1 as SGHRS and CDR2 as YFSETQ. The CDR3 is 14 residues long.

The chain links TRBV30 to TRBJ2-2; TRBD1 matches 12 bases. Per germline, CDR1 GTSNPN and CDR2 SVGIG (reference sequence). This CDR3 is built from 15 residues. V lost 8 bases, J lost 7 bases, and 11 bases stayed unmatched. The CDR3 spells CASAGTGGVGGELFF. As DNA, the CDR3 is TGTGCCAGTGCCGGGACAGGGGGCGTCGGCGGGGAGCTGTTTTTT.

This clonotype showed up just a few times. This sequence joins TRBV7-2 and TRBJ2-3; 12 nucleotides line up with TRBD2. The CDR3 is made up of 19 amino acids. V lost 7 bases, J lost 0 bases, and 14 bases stayed unmatched. Germline V CDR1 and CDR2: SGHTA, FQGNSA. The CDR3 sequence: CASNSLRLAGGLSTDTQYF. The CDR3 bases are TGTGCCAGCAACTCGCTGAGGCTAGCGGGGGGGTTGAGCACAGATACGCAGTATTTT.

This clonotype has just a few counts. The chain recombines TRBV7-6 with TRBJ1-1; maybe TRBD1 (5 bases). The germline V gene encodes CDR1 SGHVS and CDR2 FNYEAQ. V lost 0 bases and J lost 4, with 9 bases in between. The CDR3 runs 14 residues. Here the CDR3 DNA reads TGTGCCAGCAGCTTAGCGGGGACGGGCACTGAAGCTTTCTTT. Its protein product is CASSLAGTGTEAFF.

The CDR3 nucleotides are TGCGCCAGCAGCTTGGGGGCCCCTGCTGGTAGCGGGAGGCTATGGACCCAGTACTTC. Translation gives CASSLGAPAGSGRLWTQYF. The chain links TRBV5-1 to TRBJ2-5; 10 nucleotides line up with TRBD2. The CDR3 totals 19 residues. J lost 7 bases, V lost 0 bases, and 18 bases had no gene match. Germline V gene sequence: CDR1 SGHRS, CDR2 YFSETQ.

The sample holds a few counts of this clonotype. V and J are TRBV29-1 and TRBJ2-1; tentative D call: TRBD2 (5 bases). Deletions cut 2 bases from V and 4 bases from J, with 12 bases between. Per germline, CDR1 SQVTM and CDR2 ANQGSEA. This CDR3 spans 14 amino acids. CDR3 protein: CSVEPGVTYNEQFF. The CDR3 DNA is TGCAGCGTTGAACCCGGGGTAACGTACAATGAGCAGTTCTTC.